Detailed here is one T cell receptor (beta chain). The data derive from a study of Ad26.COV2.S vaccination and SARS-CoV-2 variants. With 0 bases removed from V and 0 bases from J, the gap between germline ends came to 9 bases. The CDR3 contains 16 residues. Germline V gene lookup returns CDR1 SGHRS and CDR2 YFSETQ. Measured with immunoSEQ multiplex PCR; TCRdb has only the in-frame clones, and not every one. The data hold 350,000 to 500,000 clones, with about nine tenths observed a single time. Treatment denoted: roughly 19 received Ad26.COV2.S at low or high dose, single or two shots; 5 received placebo; per-sample allocation not given. Sampling took place 63 days after the first vaccine or placebo injection.

This receptor was identified in a person between 18 and 65 years old who received the Ad26.COV2.S COVID-19 vaccine or a placebo. The specimen comprised peripheral blood, sampled in a trial of Ad26.COV2.S vaccine versus placebo. The J gene is TRBJ1-4, the V gene TRBV5-1, with D possibly being TRBD1 (6 bases). In DNA form, the CDR3 reads TGCGCCAGCAGCTTGGGGACAGCAGCAACTAATGAAAAACTGTTTTTT. It is translated as CASSLGTAATNEKLFF.